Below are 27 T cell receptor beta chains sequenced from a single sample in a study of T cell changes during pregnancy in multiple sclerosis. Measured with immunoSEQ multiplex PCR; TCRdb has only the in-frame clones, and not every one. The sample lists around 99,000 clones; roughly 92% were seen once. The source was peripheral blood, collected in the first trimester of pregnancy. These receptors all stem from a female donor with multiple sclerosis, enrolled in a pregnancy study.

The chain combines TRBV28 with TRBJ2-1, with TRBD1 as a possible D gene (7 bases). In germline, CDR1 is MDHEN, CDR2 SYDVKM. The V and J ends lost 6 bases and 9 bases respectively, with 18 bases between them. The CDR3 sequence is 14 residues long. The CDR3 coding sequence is TGTGCCAGCAGGAGCAGGGGGGCGGTCGGTGAGCAGTTCTTC. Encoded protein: CASRSRGAVGEQFF.

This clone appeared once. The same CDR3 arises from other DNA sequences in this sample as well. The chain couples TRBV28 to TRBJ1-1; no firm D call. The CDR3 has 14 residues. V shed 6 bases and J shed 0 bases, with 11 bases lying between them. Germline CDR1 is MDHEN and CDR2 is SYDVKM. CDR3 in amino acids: CASSPGALNTEAFF. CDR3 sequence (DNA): TGTGCCAGCAGCCCCGGTGCCCTGAACACTGAAGCTTTCTTT.

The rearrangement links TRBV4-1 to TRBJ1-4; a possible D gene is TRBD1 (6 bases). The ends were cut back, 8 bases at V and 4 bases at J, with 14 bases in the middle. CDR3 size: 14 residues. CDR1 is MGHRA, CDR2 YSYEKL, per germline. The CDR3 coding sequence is TGCGCCAGCTCTAGACAGGCGAATAATGAAAAACTGTTTTTT. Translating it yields CASSRQANNEKLFF.

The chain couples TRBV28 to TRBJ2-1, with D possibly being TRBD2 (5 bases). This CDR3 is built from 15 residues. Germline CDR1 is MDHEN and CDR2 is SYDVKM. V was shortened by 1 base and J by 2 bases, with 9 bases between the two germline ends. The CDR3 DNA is TGTGCCAGCAGTTTATTGGCGGGTGCCTACAATGAGCAGTTCTTC. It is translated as CASSLLAGAYNEQFF.

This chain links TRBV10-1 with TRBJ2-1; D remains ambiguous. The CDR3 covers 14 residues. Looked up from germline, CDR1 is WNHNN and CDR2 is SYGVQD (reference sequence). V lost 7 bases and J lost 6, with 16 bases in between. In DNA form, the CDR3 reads TGCGCCAGCAAGGCCCCCCGGCGACTCAATGAGCAGTTCTTC. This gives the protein CASKAPRRLNEQFF.

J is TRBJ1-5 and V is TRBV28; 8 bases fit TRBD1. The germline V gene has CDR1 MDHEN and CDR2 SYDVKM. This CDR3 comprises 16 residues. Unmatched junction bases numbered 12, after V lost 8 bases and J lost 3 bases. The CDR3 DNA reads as TGTGCCAGCTGTTCGCGTGGACAGGGCTACAATCAGCCCCAGCATTTT. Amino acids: CASCSRGQGYNQPQHF.

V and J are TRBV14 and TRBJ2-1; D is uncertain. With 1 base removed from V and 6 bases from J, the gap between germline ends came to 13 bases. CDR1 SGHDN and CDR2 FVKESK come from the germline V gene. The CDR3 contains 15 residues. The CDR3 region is CASSQVGLASNEQFF. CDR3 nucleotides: TGTGCCAGCAGCCAAGTTGGGTTAGCTTCCAATGAGCAGTTCTTC.

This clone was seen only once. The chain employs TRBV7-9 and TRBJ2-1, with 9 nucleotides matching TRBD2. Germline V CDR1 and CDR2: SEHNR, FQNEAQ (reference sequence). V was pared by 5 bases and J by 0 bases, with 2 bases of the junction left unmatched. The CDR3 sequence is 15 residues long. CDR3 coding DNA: TGTGCCAGCAGCCGAGCGGGAGGCTCCTACAATGAGCAGTTCTTC. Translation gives CASSRAGGSYNEQFF.

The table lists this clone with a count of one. CDR3 amino acids: CASSRGQAPYEQYF. The DNA of the CDR3 is TGTGCCAGCAGCAGGGGACAGGCACCCTACGAGCAGTACTTC. V usage is TRBV7-2 and J usage is TRBJ2-7, with 8 bases fitting TRBD1. CDR3 length: 14 amino acids. J gave up 2 bases and V 5 bases, and 5 bases lay outside the gene matches. Germline CDR1 reads SGHTA; CDR2 reads FQGNSA.

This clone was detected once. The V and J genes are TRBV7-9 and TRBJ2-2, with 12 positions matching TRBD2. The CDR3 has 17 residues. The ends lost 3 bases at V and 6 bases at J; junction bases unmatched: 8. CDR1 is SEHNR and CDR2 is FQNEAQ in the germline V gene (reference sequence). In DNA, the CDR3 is TGTGCCAGCAGCTTGGACGGACTAGCGGGGCAGGCCGGGGAGCTGTTTTTT. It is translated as CASSLDGLAGQAGELFF.

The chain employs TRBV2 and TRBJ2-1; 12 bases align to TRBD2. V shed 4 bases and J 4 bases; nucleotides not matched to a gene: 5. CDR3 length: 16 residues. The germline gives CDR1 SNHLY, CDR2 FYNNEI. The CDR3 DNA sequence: TGTGCCAGCAGTGTTTCTAGCGGGAGGGGTTACAATGAGCAGTTCTTC. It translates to CASSVSSGRGYNEQFF.

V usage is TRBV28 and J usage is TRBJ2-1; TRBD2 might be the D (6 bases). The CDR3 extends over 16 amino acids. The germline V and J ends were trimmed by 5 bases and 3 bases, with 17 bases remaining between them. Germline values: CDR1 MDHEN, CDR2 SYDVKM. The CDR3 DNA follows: TGTGCCAGCAGTCCCTATGACAGCGGGCACTACAATGAGCAGTTCTTC. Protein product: CASSPYDSGHYNEQFF.

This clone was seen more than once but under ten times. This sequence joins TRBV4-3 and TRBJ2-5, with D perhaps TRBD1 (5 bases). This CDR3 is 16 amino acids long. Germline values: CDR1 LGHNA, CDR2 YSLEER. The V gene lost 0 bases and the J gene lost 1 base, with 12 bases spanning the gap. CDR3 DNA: TGCGCCAGCAGCCAAGATGGTAGGGGAACCCAAGAGACCCAGTACTTC. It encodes CASSQDGRGTQETQYF.

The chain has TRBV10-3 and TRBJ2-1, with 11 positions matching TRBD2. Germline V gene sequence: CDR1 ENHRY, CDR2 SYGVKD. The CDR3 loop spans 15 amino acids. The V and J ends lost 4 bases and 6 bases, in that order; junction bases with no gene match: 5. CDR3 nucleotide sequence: TGTGCCATCAGTGGCTTACTAGCGGGGGTCAATGAGCAGTTCTTC. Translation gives CAISGLLAGVNEQFF.

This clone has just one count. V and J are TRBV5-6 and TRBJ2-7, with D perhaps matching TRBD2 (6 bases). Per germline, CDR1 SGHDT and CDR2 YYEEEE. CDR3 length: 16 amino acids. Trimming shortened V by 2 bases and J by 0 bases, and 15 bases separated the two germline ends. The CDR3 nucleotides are TGTGCCAGCAGCTTATGGGGCGCGGGACTCTCCTACGAGCAGTACTTC. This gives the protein CASSLWGAGLSYEQYF.

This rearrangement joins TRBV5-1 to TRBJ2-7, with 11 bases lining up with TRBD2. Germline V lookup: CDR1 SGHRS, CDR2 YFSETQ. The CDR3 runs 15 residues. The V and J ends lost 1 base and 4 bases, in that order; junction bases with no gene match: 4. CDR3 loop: CASSLTSGRMYEQYF. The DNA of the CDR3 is TGCGCCAGCAGCTTGACTAGCGGGAGAATGTACGAGCAGTACTTC.

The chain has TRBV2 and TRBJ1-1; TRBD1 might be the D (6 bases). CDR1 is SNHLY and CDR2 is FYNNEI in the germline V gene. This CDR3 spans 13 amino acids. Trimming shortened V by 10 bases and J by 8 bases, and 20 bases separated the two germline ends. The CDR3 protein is CATELPGDREAFF. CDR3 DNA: TGTGCCACCGAACTGCCCGGTGACAGGGAAGCTTTCTTT.

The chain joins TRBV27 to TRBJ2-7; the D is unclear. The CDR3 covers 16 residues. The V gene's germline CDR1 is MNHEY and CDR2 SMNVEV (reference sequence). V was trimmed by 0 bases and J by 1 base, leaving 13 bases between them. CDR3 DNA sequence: TGTGCCAGCAGTTTATCGTCCCCGGGTATATCCTACGAGCAGTACTTC. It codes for CASSLSSPGISYEQYF.

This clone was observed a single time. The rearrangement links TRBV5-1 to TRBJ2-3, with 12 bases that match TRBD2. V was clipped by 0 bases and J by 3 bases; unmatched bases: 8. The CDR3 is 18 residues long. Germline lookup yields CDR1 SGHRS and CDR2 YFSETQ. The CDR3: CASSLAELAGGPTDTQYF. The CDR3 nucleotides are TGCGCCAGCAGCTTGGCCGAGCTAGCGGGAGGGCCTACAGATACGCAGTATTTT. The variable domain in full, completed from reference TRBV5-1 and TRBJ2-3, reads KAGVTQTPRYLIKTRGQQVTLSCSPISGHRSVSWYQQTPGQGLQFLFEYFSETQRNKGNFPGRFSGRQFSNSRSEMNVSTLELGDSALYLCASSLAELAGGPTDTQYFGPGTRLTVL.

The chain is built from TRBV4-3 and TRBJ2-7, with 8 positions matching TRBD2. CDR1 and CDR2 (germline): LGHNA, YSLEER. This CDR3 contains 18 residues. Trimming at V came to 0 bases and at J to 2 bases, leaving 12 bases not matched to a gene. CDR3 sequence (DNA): TGCGCCAGCAGCCAAGAAGTGGGCGTGGGGACTAGGGCCTACGAGCAGTACTTC. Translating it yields CASSQEVGVGTRAYEQYF.

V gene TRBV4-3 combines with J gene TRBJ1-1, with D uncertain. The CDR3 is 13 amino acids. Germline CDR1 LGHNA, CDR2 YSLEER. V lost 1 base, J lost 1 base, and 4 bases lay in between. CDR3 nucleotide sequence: TGCGCCAGCAGCCAAGTCGGGAACACTGAAGCTTTCTTT. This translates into CASSQVGNTEAFF.

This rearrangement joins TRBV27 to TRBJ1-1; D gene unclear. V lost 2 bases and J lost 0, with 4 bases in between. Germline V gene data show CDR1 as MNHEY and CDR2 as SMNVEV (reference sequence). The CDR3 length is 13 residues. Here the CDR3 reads CASSLSMNTEAFF. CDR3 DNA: TGTGCCAGCAGTTTAAGCATGAACACTGAAGCTTTCTTT.

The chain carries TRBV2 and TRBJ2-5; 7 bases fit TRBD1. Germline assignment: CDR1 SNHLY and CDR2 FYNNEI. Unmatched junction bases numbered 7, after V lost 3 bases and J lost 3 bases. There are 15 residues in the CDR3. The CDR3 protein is CASSDWDSREETQYF. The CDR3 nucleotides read TGTGCCAGCAGTGATTGGGACAGCCGAGAAGAGACCCAGTACTTC. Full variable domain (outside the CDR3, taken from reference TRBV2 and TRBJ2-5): EPEVTQTPSHQVTQMGQEVILRCVPISNHLYFYWYRQILGQKVEFLVSFYNNEISEKSEIFDDQFSVERPDGSNFTLKIRSTKLEDSAMYFCASSDWDSREETQYFGPGTRLLVL.

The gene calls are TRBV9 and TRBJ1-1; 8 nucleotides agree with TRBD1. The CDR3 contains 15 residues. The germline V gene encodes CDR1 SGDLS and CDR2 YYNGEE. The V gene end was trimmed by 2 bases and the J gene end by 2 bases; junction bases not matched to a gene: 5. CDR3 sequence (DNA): TGTGCCAGCAGCGTCGGGACAGGCCCTAACACTGAAGCTTTCTTT. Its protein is CASSVGTGPNTEAFF.

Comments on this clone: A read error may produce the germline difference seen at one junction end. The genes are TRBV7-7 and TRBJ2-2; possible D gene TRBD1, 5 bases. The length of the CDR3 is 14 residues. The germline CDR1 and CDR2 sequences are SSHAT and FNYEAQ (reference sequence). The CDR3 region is CASRVLGATGELFF. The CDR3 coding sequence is TGTGCTAGCAGAGTCCTTGGGGCGACCGGGGAGCTGTTTTTT. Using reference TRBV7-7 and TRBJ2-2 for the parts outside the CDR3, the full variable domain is GAGVSQSPRYKVTKRGQDVTLRCDPISSHATLYWYQQALGQGPEFLTYFNYEAQPDKSGLPSDRFSAERPEGSISTLTIQRTEQRDSAMYRCASRVLGATGELFFGEGSRLTVL.

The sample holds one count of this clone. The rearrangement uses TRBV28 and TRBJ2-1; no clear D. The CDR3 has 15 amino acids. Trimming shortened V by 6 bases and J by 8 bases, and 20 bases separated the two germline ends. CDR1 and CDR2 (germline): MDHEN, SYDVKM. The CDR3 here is CASRQSPAVADEQFF. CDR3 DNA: TGTGCCAGCAGACAAAGCCCGGCGGTGGCGGATGAGCAGTTCTTC.

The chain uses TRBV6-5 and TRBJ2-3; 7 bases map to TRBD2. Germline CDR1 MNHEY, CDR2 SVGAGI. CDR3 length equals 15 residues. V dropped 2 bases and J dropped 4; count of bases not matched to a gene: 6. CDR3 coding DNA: TGTGCCAGCAGTTACCTGGGAGGGGTGGCAGATACGCAGTATTTT. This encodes CASSYLGGVADTQYF.